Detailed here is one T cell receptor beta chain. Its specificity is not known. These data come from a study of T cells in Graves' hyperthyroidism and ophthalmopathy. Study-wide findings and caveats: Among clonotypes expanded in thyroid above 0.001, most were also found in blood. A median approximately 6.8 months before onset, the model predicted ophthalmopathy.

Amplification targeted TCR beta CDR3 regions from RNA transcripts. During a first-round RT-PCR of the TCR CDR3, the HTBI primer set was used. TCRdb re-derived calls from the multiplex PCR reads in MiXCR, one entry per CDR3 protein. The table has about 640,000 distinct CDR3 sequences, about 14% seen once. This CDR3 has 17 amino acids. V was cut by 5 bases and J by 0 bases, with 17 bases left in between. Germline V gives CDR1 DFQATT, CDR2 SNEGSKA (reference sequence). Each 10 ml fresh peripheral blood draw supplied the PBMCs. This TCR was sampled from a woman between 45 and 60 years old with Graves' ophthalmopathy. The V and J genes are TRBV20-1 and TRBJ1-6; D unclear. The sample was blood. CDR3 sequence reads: CSARTWVGSSYNSPLHF. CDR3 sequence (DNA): TGCAGTGCTCGGACCTGGGTTGGCAGCTCCTATAATTCACCCCTCCACTTT.